A single sample gave rise to the 26 T cell receptor beta chains below, sequenced in a study of cytomegalovirus exposure and HLA in healthy donors. Profiled with immunoSEQ multiplex PCR; TCRdb holds only in-frame clones, not every one. The sample records about 260,000 clones, about nine tenths being singletons. Sequencing was done on a sample of PBMCs. The receptor set was obtained from a young woman in good health and CMV-seronegative.

This rearrangement joins TRBV4-3 to TRBJ2-7, with 8 bases fitting TRBD1. The V gene's germline CDR1 is LGHNA and CDR2 YSLEER. The CDR3 is 15 residues long. Germline trimming cut 4 bases from V and 3 bases from J; bases unmatched to any gene: 8. The CDR3 spells CASSRSQGGGYEQYF. In nucleotides, the CDR3 is TGCGCCAGCAGCCGGTCACAGGGGGGAGGCTACGAGCAGTACTTC.

V usage is TRBV29-1 and J usage is TRBJ2-7, with D hard to call. Germline V gives CDR1 SQVTM, CDR2 ANQGSEA. The CDR3 is 14 amino acids. V gave up 4 bases and J gave up 6 bases, with 19 bases separating them. CDR3 DNA sequence: TGCAGCGTTGTTAGTCCAGGCACAGTTCTCGAGCAGTACTTC. Protein sequence: CSVVSPGTVLEQYF.

This rearrangement joins TRBV27 to TRBJ2-7; D is undetermined. The V end lost 3 bases, the J end lost 2 bases, and 8 bases lay between the germline ends. The CDR3 totals 13 residues. Germline CDR1 and CDR2: MNHEY and SMNVEV (reference sequence). The CDR3 DNA reads TGTGCCAGCAGTTTTCAGCAGACCTACGAGCAGTACTTC. Translated, it gives CASSFQQTYEQYF.

The J gene is TRBJ2-2, the V gene TRBV27; weak D call: TRBD2 (6 bases). CDR3 length: 16 amino acids. CDR1 and CDR2 (germline): MNHEY, SMNVEV (reference sequence). Trimming shortened V by 7 bases and J by 4 bases, and 19 bases separated the two germline ends. CDR3 region: CASKPGGLRGTGELFF. CDR3 nucleotides: TGTGCCAGCAAGCCCGGGGGTTTAAGGGGCACCGGGGAGCTGTTTTTT.

V and J are TRBV27 and TRBJ2-3; 8 bases line up with TRBD1. This CDR3 contains 13 residues. With V trimmed by 3 bases and J by 8 bases, 4 bases remained unmatched. CDR1 MNHEY and CDR2 SMNVEV come from the germline V gene (reference sequence). The CDR3 protein is CASSFQGAGTQYF. The CDR3 bases are TGTGCCAGCAGTTTTCAGGGGGCGGGTACGCAGTATTTT.

The chain uses TRBV4-3 and TRBJ2-7; tentatively, D is TRBD1 (6 bases). V shed 0 bases and J shed 4 bases, with 13 bases lying between them. This CDR3 has 15 amino acids. Looked up from germline, CDR1 is LGHNA and CDR2 is YSLEER. CDR3 bases: TGCGCCAGCAGCCAAGAATATAACAGGGAATACGAGCAGTACTTC. As protein: CASSQEYNREYEQYF.

This clone was recorded only once. The chain has TRBV4-2 and TRBJ2-7; 9 nucleotides agree with TRBD2. V trimming: 6 bases; J trimming: 0 bases; junction bases outside the gene matches: 6. The CDR3 extends over 15 amino acids. Germline assignment: CDR1 LGHNA and CDR2 YNFKEQ. CDR3 bases: TGTGCCAGCAGGGGGACTAGCTCGAGCTCCTACGAGCAGTACTTC. Amino acid sequence: CASRGTSSSSYEQYF.

The chain has TRBV4-3 and TRBJ2-7; 7 nucleotides align to TRBD2. Trimming removed 2 bases from V and 4 bases from J; junction bases left unmatched: 11. This CDR3 comprises 16 residues. Germline assignment: CDR1 LGHNA and CDR2 YSLEER. CDR3 DNA sequence: TGCGCCAGCAGCCAATCTATCCGCGGGAGTTTGTACGAGCAGTACTTC. Protein sequence: CASSQSIRGSLYEQYF.

This rearrangement joins TRBV19 to TRBJ1-2; D not certain. Looked up from germline, CDR1 is LNHDA and CDR2 is SQIVND (reference sequence). V was pared by 2 bases and J by 6 bases, with 16 bases between. The CDR3 has 15 amino acids. CDR3 region: CASSIPLDNEDGYTF. As DNA, the CDR3 is TGTGCCAGTAGTATACCGTTAGACAATGAGGATGGCTACACCTTC.

This rearrangement joins TRBV7-9 to TRBJ2-1; D not certain. CDR1 and CDR2 (germline): SEHNR, FQNEAQ (reference sequence). V lost 7 bases to trimming and J lost 3 bases, with 4 bases between them. CDR3 length equals 11 residues. This CDR3 reads CASNNYNEQFF. The CDR3 region has the DNA TGTGCCAGCAACAACTACAATGAGCAGTTCTTC.

This chain uses TRBV6-6 with TRBJ2-5; D gene unclear. This CDR3 spans 11 amino acids. Trimming took 7 bases from V and 4 from J, leaving 7 bases between them. CDR1 MNHNY and CDR2 SVGAGI come from the germline V gene (reference sequence). The DNA for the CDR3 is TGTGCCAGCAAAAGGAGAGAGACCCAGTACTTC. It specifies CASKRRETQYF.

This clone was seen once. This sequence joins TRBV7-6 and TRBJ2-3; 7 positions match TRBD1. CDR3 length: 14 amino acids. CDR1 SGHVS and CDR2 FNYEAQ come from the germline V gene. Trimming at V came to 2 bases and at J to 9 bases, leaving 8 bases not matched to a gene. The CDR3 DNA follows: TGTGCCAGCAGCTTACTCGACACAGGGGACACGCAGTATTTT. This sequence encodes CASSLLDTGDTQYF.

The chain has TRBV6-5 and TRBJ1-2, with D possibly being TRBD1 (6 bases). This CDR3 comprises 13 residues. Trimming shortened V by 5 bases and J by 4 bases, and 11 bases separated the two germline ends. The germline V gene encodes CDR1 MNHEY and CDR2 SVGAGI. CDR3 nucleotide sequence: TGTGCCAGCAGTGGACAGCCCCCCTATGGCTACACCTTC. Residues: CASSGQPPYGYTF.

Details on this clone: Other DNA sequences from this sample encode an identical CDR3 as well. This chain connects TRBV9 to TRBJ2-3; D uncertain. V was shortened by 2 bases and J by 0 bases, with 1 base between the two germline ends. Germline values: CDR1 SGDLS, CDR2 YYNGEE. This CDR3 is built from 12 residues. The CDR3 DNA reads as TGTGCCAGCAGCGTGAGCACAGATACGCAGTATTTT. It translates to CASSVSTDTQYF.

The chain couples TRBV5-8 to TRBJ2-7, with unresolved D. Trimming took 2 bases from V and 0 from J, leaving 6 bases between them. Germline V lookup: CDR1 SGHTS, CDR2 YDEGEE. The CDR3 extends over 13 amino acids. DNA of the CDR3: TGTGCCAGCAGCTTTCGGACCTCCTACGAGCAGTACTTC. It yields the protein CASSFRTSYEQYF. Based on the CDR3 plus reference TRBV5-8 and TRBJ2-7, the full variable domain is EAGVTQSPTHLIKTRGQQATLRCSPISGHTSVYWYQQALGLGLQFLLWYDEGEERNRGNFPPRFSGRQFPNYSSELNVNALELEDSALYLCASSFRTSYEQYFGPGTRLTVT.

The chain carries TRBV27 and TRBJ2-2; 7 nucleotides align to TRBD2. V shed 6 bases and J 4 bases; nucleotides not matched to a gene: 11. This CDR3 is built from 16 residues. Germline V gene sequence: CDR1 MNHEY, CDR2 SMNVEV (reference sequence). CDR3 sequence reads: CASRPSGAVSTGELFF. Here the CDR3 DNA reads TGTGCCAGCAGACCGAGCGGGGCAGTAAGCACCGGGGAGCTGTTTTTT.

V is TRBV28 and J is TRBJ2-7, with D perhaps matching TRBD1 (6 bases). Germline CDR1 is MDHEN and CDR2 is SYDVKM. The CDR3 is 14 amino acids. The V and J ends lost 3 bases and 3 bases respectively, with 12 bases between them. The CDR3 reads CASSLGTFHYEQYF. CDR3 DNA: TGTGCCAGCAGTTTGGGGACATTTCACTACGAGCAGTACTTC.

The chain combines TRBV4-2 with TRBJ2-3; 10 bases map to TRBD1. V shed 1 base, J shed 2 bases, and the junction held 9 bases outside the gene matches. The CDR3 loop spans 18 amino acids. Looked up from germline, CDR1 is LGHNA and CDR2 is YNFKEQ. As DNA, the CDR3 is TGTGCCAGCAGCCAAGGAAACGACAGGGGGCCTTCCACAGATACGCAGTATTTT. Translating it yields CASSQGNDRGPSTDTQYF.

V usage is TRBV28 and J usage is TRBJ2-7; D is undetermined. CDR3 length: 12 amino acids. Trimming shortened V by 6 bases and J by 6 bases, and 12 bases separated the two germline ends. Germline lookup yields CDR1 MDHEN and CDR2 SYDVKM. CDR3: CASSPPVSEQYF. CDR3 nucleotides: TGTGCCAGCAGCCCCCCAGTGTCCGAGCAGTACTTC.

The V and J genes are TRBV5-1 and TRBJ1-4, with D unclear. V lost 0 bases and J 2 bases, leaving 8 bases between the germline ends. This CDR3 has 15 amino acids. Germline V gene sequence: CDR1 SGHRS, CDR2 YFSETQ. The DNA for the CDR3 is TGCGCCAGCAGCTTGGGAGGTCAGACTAATGAAAAACTGTTTTTT. Protein product: CASSLGGQTNEKLFF.

The chain recombines TRBV4-2 with TRBJ1-4; D call uncertain. With 4 bases removed from V and 8 bases from J, the gap between germline ends came to 11 bases. Germline CDR1 reads LGHNA; CDR2 reads YNFKEQ. This CDR3 region has 13 residues. The CDR3, as DNA: TGTGCCAGCAGCCTCCTACGGGAGGAAAAACTGTTTTTT. Translated, it gives CASSLLREEKLFF.

The V and J genes are TRBV9 and TRBJ1-3, with D maybe TRBD1 (5 bases). The CDR3 runs 14 residues. Looked up from germline, CDR1 is SGDLS and CDR2 is YYNGEE. Trimming cost V 0 bases and J 3 bases, with 7 bases left between them. In DNA, the CDR3 is TGTGCCAGCAGCGTAGGGGGCGGTGGAAACACCATATATTTT. Its translation is CASSVGGGGNTIYF.

CDR3 in amino acids: CASSFSYEQYF. DNA of the CDR3: TGTGCCAGCAGCTTTTCCTACGAGCAGTACTTC. The rearrangement links TRBV13 to TRBJ2-7; D is unclear. This CDR3 region has 11 residues. Germline loops: CDR1 PRHDT, CDR2 FYEKMQ (reference sequence). Trimming stripped 3 bases from V and 1 base from J, with 1 base between.

V gene TRBV15 combines with J gene TRBJ2-5; D may be TRBD1 or TRBD2 (5 bases each). The length of the CDR3 is 14 residues. From germline, CDR1 is LNHNV and CDR2 YYDKDF (reference sequence). Trimming removed 0 bases at V and 4 bases at J, with 9 bases between. The CDR3, as DNA: TGTGCCACCAGCAGAGATCCAGGGAGAGAGACCCAGTACTTC. Its protein product is CATSRDPGRETQYF.

V and J are TRBV7-2 and TRBJ2-1, with TRBD1 matching over 10 bases. J lost 4 bases, V lost 5 bases, and 5 bases had no gene match. Germline CDR1 reads SGHTA; CDR2 reads FQGNSA. The CDR3 loop spans 15 amino acids. As DNA, the CDR3 is TGTGCCAGCAGCCTCGGGACAGGGGTGTACAATGAGCAGTTCTTC. Protein sequence: CASSLGTGVYNEQFF. The variable domain in full, with the rest retrieved from reference TRBV7-2 and TRBJ2-1, is GAGVSQSPSNKVTEKGKDVELRCDPISGHTALYWYRQSLGQGLEFLIYFQGNSAPDKSGLPSDRFSAERTGGSVSTLTIQRTQQEDSAVYLCASSLGTGVYNEQFFGPGTRLTVL.

The rearrangement links TRBV27 to TRBJ1-4; 8 nucleotides align to TRBD1. CDR3 length: 14 residues. V dropped 3 bases and J dropped 8; count of bases not matched to a gene: 5. Germline assignment: CDR1 MNHEY and CDR2 SMNVEV (reference sequence). The CDR3 DNA sequence: TGTGCCAGCAGTTTTGACAGGGGAGGCGAAAAACTGTTTTTT. Its translation is CASSFDRGGEKLFF.